This record covers a single T cell receptor (beta chain). What it binds is unknown. V lost 4 bases, J lost 6 bases, and 13 bases lay in between. Germline V lookup: CDR1 LNHDA, CDR2 SQIVND (reference sequence). The CDR3 is made up of 15 amino acids. These data originate in a study of radiotherapy plus CTLA-4 blockade in lung cancer. Whole-study context: In under 20% of patients, objective responses were seen; roughly 30% had disease control. General study findings and limits: Early blood T cell clone dynamics, with interferon-beta, were reported to best predict response. Among blood TCR repertoires after radiotherapy plus ipilimumab, tumor-derived clones expanded.

The study treated chemo-refractory metastatic non-small-cell lung cancer patients with focal radiation plus ipilimumab CTLA-4 blockade. Repertoires were generated with immunoSEQ multiplex PCR, while TCRdb's copy carries only in-frame clones and drops some. The sample has 85,000 to 120,000 clones, more than 75% seen once. V and J are TRBV19 and TRBJ1-6; TRBD1 is a possible D gene (5 bases). The specimen was peripheral blood, collected from a patient treated with radiotherapy plus ipilimumab. The clonotype was recovered from a human donor with non-small cell lung cancer that progressed on radiotherapy plus ipilimumab. Some clones in this sample may be carry-over from other donors' samples. The CDR3: CASSTPGGGNSPLHF. The CDR3 bases are TGTGCCAGTAGTACGCCCGGGGGAGGTAATTCACCCCTCCACTTT.